This T cell receptor beta chain was documented in a study of T-cell memory formation after mild COVID-19. Overall study results and limits: Mainly CM and EM harbored the contracting CD4+ clones; mainly EMRA harbored the CD8+ ones. Pre-infection memory contained some responding clones, which suggested that cross-reactive memory had joined. Balance between CD4 and CD8 was seen in clones contracting day 15 to 85, and a CD4+ lean was seen in later expanders.

Trimming took off 1 base at V and 2 bases at J, with 16 bases between the two ends. The CDR3 is made up of 16 amino acids. Germline lookup yields CDR1 SGHRS and CDR2 YFSETQ. This clonotype was recorded many times. Its antigen remains unidentified. TCRdb analysed the 5' RACE reads with MiXCR anew, one entry per CDR3 protein. The profile shows 300,000 or so distinct CDR3 sequences, around 15% of them singletons. The TCR originated in a man in his late teens or twenties who had mild COVID-19 (a few samples of this study predate the infection). Cell type and time point are not known. Specimen: PBMCs or a T cell subset sorted from them (not recorded which). The rearrangement joins TRBV5-1 to TRBJ2-7; weak D call: TRBD2 (6 bases). In nucleotides, the CDR3 is TGCGCCAGCAGCTTGTCGATCGGGACTGCCGCCTACGAGCAGTACTTC. This encodes CASSLSIGTAAYEQYF.